This T cell receptor beta chain stems from a study of blood T cell repertoires in COVID-19. Study summary: Acute-phase and convalescent COVID-19 samples originated in the United States, Italy and Spain.

TCRdb's table, derived via immunoSEQ multiplex PCR, lists solely in-frame clones and lacks some. This table holds a few hundred thousand clones, about 87% found once. Participants spanned ages about 18 to 90 years and resided in roughly 22 US areas. Cohorts were based on clinical histories the participants reported. Either two negative PCRs, clearance, or symptom resolution qualified Cohort 3 donors as recovered. Sequencing was carried out using PBMCs or T cells enriched from blood (not recorded which). The clonotype comes from a woman in her late teens or twenties who had recovered from COVID-19.

The CDR3 protein is CASRRTSYGSYEQYF. The DNA of the CDR3 is TGTGCCAGCAGGAGAACTTCTTATGGCTCCTACGAGCAGTACTTC. The chain links TRBV6-5 to TRBJ2-7; D ambiguous. V lost 6 bases and J 0 bases, leaving 15 bases between the germline ends. The germline CDR1 and CDR2 sequences are MNHEY and SVGAGI. This CDR3 is built from 15 residues.